What follows are 3 T cell receptor beta chains derived from one specimen sequenced in a study of shared clonotypes between healthy human individuals (dated by TCRdb to 2019 to 2021). Receptors were amplified or captured by the immunoSEQ multiplex PCR assay. As stored in TCRdb, this immuneACCESS dataset retains in-frame rearrangements with V and J assigned. A fraction of the clones does not appear; measured against another copy, unresolved V genes explain less than half of the discrepancy, and the remainder lacks a known reason. The sample yields millions of clones; just over 90% were counted once. About 0.39% of the sample comes from the top ten. Sequenced sample: naive CD4+ T cells from PBMCs. The meaning of the sample's cell subset or site label: CD45RA+ positively selected. Source of these receptors: a man in his late teens or twenties in good health. Some clones in this sample may be carry-over from other donors' samples.

This chain uses TRBV18 with TRBJ1-5; tentative D call: TRBD1 (5 bases). Germline V lookup: CDR1 KGHSH, CDR2 LQKENI. V was clipped by 2 bases and J by 5 bases, with 16 bases between them. The CDR3 runs to 16 residues. CDR3 nucleotide sequence: TGTGCCAGCTCACCAGCCGGCGGGGGAGCCGATCAGCCCCAGCATTTT. It translates to CASSPAGGGADQPQHF.

This clone was seen once. CDR3 nucleotide sequence: TGTGCCAGCAGCTTATTGGGAAGGGGAAGTTTCTATGAGCAGTTCTTC. As protein: CASSLLGRGSFYEQFF. The chain couples TRBV7-9 to TRBJ2-1, with a tentative D call TRBD1 (5 bases). Deletions cut 2 bases from V and 8 bases from J, with 19 bases between. CDR1 SEHNR and CDR2 FQNEAQ come from the germline V gene (reference sequence). This CDR3 region has 16 residues.

The chain recombines TRBV9 with TRBJ2-5; possibly TRBD1 or TRBD2 for D (5 bases each). The germline V and J ends were trimmed by 4 bases and 0 bases, with 16 bases remaining between them. The germline CDR1 and CDR2 sequences are SGDLS and YYNGEE. The CDR3 runs to 16 residues. The CDR3: CASSRTGTAYQETQYF. The CDR3, as DNA: TGTGCCAGCAGCAGGACCGGGACCGCGTACCAAGAGACCCAGTACTTC.